One T cell receptor beta chain is described in this entry. The data belong to a study of cytomegalovirus exposure and HLA in healthy donors. This table comes from immunoSEQ multiplex PCR, and its TCRdb copy is limited to in-frame clones, with some not included. This table has some 98,000 clones, roughly 89% appearing once. V lost 0 bases, J lost 3 bases, and 15 bases lay in between. Per germline, CDR1 MNHEY and CDR2 SVGAGI. The CDR3 covers 16 residues. This rearrangement joins TRBV6-5 to TRBJ2-7; D is perhaps TRBD1 (5 bases). Sequencing input: PBMCs. The sequence was collected from a woman in her twenties or thirties in good health and CMV-seronegative. CDR3 in amino acids: CASSYSWGATVYEQYF. The CDR3 DNA is TGTGCCAGCAGTTACTCATGGGGCGCGACTGTCTACGAGCAGTACTTC.